The clone carrying this T cell receptor (beta chain) appeared once. Its antigen remains unknown. A read error may produce the germline difference seen at one junction end. This sample is part of a study of T cells in Graves' hyperthyroidism and ophthalmopathy. The germline V gene encodes CDR1 SQVTM and CDR2 ANQGSEA. The CDR3 covers 14 residues. Findings and caveats of the study: The authors' 13 V-J model separated ophthalmopathy from stable hyperthyroidism.

Researchers took RNA transcripts and amplified the TCR beta CDR3 regions from them. TCR CDR3 regions were first amplified by RT-PCR with HTBI primers. A single record per CDR3 protein comes from TCRdb applying MiXCR to the multiplex PCR reads. The sample consists of about 570,000 distinct CDR3 sequences, 46% of them appearing once. Sequences were obtained from peripheral blood or thyroid tissue (not recorded which). The TCR sequence derives from an adult woman with Graves' disease, either hyperthyroidism or ophthalmopathy (not recorded which). This chain connects TRBV29-1 to TRBJ2-7, with D perhaps TRBD1 or TRBD2 (5 bases each). In DNA, the CDR3 is TGCAGTGTTGGGTACGTCGGGACCCTCTACGAGCAGTACTTC. The encoded protein is CSVGYVGTLYEQYF.